This T cell receptor beta chain stems from a study of identical twins. Study observations and caveats: Reduced insertions were recorded for abundant cord blood beta clonotypes, with no such pattern in memory repertoires.

Carrying unique molecular identifiers, the cDNA also gained a universal primer site through template switching. TCRdb independently ran MiXCR on the 5' RACE reads; one entry per CDR3 protein. Of approximately 700,000 distinct CDR3 sequences detected, around 5.7% appear once; the ten largest clones hold around 1.9%. The CDR3 has 17 residues. V was clipped by 5 bases and J by 3 bases; unmatched bases: 12. Germline values: CDR1 SEHNR, CDR2 FQNEAQ (reference sequence). This clonotype was counted only a few times. Its antigen is unknown. The chain couples TRBV7-9 to TRBJ2-2; 7 positions agree with TRBD2. This receptor was taken from a man between 18 and 29 years old in good health. What was sequenced was naive T cells sorted from blood. Written as DNA, the CDR3 is TGTGCCAGCAGCCCAATGGGAGGGAGGGCCTACACCGGGGAGCTGTTTTTT. Translation gives CASSPMGGRAYTGELFF.